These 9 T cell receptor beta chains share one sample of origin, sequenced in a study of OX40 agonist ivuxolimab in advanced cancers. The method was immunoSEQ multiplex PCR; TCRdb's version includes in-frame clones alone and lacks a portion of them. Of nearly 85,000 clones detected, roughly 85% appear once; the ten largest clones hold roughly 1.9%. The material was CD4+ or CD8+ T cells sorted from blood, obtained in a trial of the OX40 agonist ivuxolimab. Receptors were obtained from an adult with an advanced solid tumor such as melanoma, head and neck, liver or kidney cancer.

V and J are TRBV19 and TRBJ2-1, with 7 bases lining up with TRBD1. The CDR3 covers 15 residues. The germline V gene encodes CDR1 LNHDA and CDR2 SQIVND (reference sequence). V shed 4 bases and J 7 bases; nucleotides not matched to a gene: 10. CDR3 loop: CASSKRGQRRNEQFF. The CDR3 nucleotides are TGTGCCAGTAGTAAGAGGGGGCAGCGAAGGAATGAGCAGTTCTTC.

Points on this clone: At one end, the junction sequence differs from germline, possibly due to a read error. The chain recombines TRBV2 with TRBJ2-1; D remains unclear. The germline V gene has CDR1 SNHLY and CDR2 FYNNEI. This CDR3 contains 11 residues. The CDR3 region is CASSGYSEQFF. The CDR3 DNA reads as TGTGCCAGCAGTGGCTACAGTGAGCAGTTCTTC.

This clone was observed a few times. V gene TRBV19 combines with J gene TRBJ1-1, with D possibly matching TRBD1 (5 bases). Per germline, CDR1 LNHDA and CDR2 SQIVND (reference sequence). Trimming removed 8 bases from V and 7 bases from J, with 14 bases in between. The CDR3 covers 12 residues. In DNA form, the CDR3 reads TGTGCCAGTGAGGGACGGACTTATGAAGCTTTCTTT. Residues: CASEGRTYEAFF.

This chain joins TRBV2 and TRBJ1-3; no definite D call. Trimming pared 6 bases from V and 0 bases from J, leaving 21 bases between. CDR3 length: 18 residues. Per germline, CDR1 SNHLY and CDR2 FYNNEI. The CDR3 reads CASSRDRGRVSSGNTIYF. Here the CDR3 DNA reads TGTGCCAGCAGCCGAGACCGAGGACGGGTCTCCTCTGGAAACACCATATATTTT. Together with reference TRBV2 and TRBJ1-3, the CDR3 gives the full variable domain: EPEVTQTPSHQVTQMGQEVILRCVPISNHLYFYWYRQILGQKVEFLVSFYNNEISEKSEIFDDQFSVERPDGSNFTLKIRSTKLEDSAMYFCASSRDRGRVSSGNTIYFGEGSWLTVV.

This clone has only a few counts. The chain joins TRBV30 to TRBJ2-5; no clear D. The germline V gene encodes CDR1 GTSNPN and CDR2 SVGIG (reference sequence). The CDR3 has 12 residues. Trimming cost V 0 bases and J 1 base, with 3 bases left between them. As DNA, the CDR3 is TGTGCCTGGAGTGTAACCCAAGAGACCCAGTACTTC. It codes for CAWSVTQETQYF.

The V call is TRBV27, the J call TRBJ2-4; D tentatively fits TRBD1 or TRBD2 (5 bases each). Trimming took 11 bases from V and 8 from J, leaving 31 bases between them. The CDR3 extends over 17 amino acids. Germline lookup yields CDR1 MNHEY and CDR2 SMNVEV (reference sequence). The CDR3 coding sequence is TGTGCCCCCAATAAGGGGCGCGGGTCCCCAAAAACGGACATTCAGTACTTC. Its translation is CAPNKGRGSPKTDIQYF.

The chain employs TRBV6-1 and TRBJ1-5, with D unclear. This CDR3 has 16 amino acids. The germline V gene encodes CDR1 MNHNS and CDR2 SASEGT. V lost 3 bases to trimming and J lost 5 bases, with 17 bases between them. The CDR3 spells CASSDAMRVWDQPQHF. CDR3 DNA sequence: TGTGCCAGCAGTGACGCCATGAGGGTTTGGGATCAGCCCCAGCATTTT.

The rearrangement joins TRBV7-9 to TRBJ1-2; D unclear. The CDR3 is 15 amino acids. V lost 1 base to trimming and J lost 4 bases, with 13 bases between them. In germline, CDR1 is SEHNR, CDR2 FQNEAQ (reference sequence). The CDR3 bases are TGTGCCAGCAGCTTAGGATTCGTCAGCTTCTATGGCTACACCTTC. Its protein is CASSLGFVSFYGYTF.

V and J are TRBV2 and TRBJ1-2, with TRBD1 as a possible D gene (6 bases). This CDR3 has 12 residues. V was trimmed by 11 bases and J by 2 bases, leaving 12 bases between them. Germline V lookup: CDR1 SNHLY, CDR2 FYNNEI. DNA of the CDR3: TGTGCCTCCCGGGGGCAGAACTATGGCTACACCTTC. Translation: CASRGQNYGYTF.